The clone carrying this TCR beta chain was picked up one time. No antigen is known for it. This entry comes from a study of cytomegalovirus exposure and HLA in healthy donors. The CDR3 contains 12 residues. Trimming stripped 1 base from V and 6 bases from J, with 8 bases between. Germline V lookup: CDR1 SGHDT, CDR2 YYEEEE. Study-level findings and limits: Both high specificity and high sensitivity reportedly marked the classifier's diagnosis of cytomegalovirus status. The study found most TCR sequences rare, yet found some public TCRs in many donors.

Sequenced by immunoSEQ multiplex PCR; TCRdb stores in-frame clones only, minus some. The sample carries 140,000 to 150,000 clones, around 90% recorded once. Sequenced: PBMCs. The gene calls are TRBV5-6 and TRBJ2-7, with D possibly TRBD1 on 5 matching bases. The clonotype was recovered from a man aged 18 to 35 in good health and CMV-seropositive. For the CDR3, the DNA is TGTGCCAGCAGCTTGCAGGGCGGCGAGCAGTACTTC. This encodes CASSLQGGEQYF.